This note documents a single TCR beta chain sequence. Per the authors' pipeline: Scientists estimated how many nucleated cells there were by amplifying reference gene primers. Sequenced by immunoSEQ multiplex PCR; TCRdb stores in-frame clones only, minus some. That table is the source of V, J and clone size, and D and trimming were worked out from the DNA. Altogether 300,000 to 400,000 clones are present, 85% to 90% being singletons, with the ten largest covering roughly 1.2%. The length of the CDR3 is 16 residues. Unmatched junction bases numbered 6, after V lost 2 bases and J lost 0 bases. Germline-derived CDR1 and CDR2 are MNHEY and SVGEGT. The data are from a study of blood T cell repertoires in COVID-19. On the study more broadly: Italy, Spain and the United States were the sources of the convalescent and acute COVID-19 samples. Sources were T cells, B-cell-depleted T cells, or PBMCs; the material itself was cDNA or gDNA.

This TCR came from a woman aged 18-29 years who had recovered from COVID-19. The J gene is TRBJ2-7, the V gene TRBV6-2 or TRBV6-3; 8 positions agree with TRBD2. The sample comprised PBMCs or T cells enriched from blood (not recorded which). The CDR3 DNA reads as TGTGCCAGCAGTTACCTAGCGGGTCGGAGCTCCTACGAGCAGTACTTC. This sequence encodes CASSYLAGRSSYEQYF.